A selection of T cell receptor beta chains follows, all from one sample in a study of blood T cell repertoires in COVID-19. Profiled with immunoSEQ multiplex PCR; TCRdb holds only in-frame clones, not every one. The sample lists hundreds of thousands of clones; approximately 89% were seen once. Sequenced: peripheral blood. These receptors all come from an older woman with acute or convalescent COVID-19. Each CDR3 is given without its conserved first and last residue. A D gene is named only where the DNA matches it firmly. Expanded clones get a size class; other rows say once, few or many, or leave the size out.

D gene: TRBD1; clone size: medium-sized; V gene: TRBV29-1; CDR3 protein: SVATGVNQPQH
D gene: TRBD1; clone size: NA; V gene: TRBV5-4; CDR3 protein: ASSTTGGEETQY
D gene: TRBD1; clone size: NA; V gene: TRBV28; CDR3 protein: ASSPGQGGGYT
D gene: NA; clone size: NA; V gene: TRBV4-2; CDR3 protein: ASSPSGGASYGYT
D gene: TRBD2; clone size: NA; V gene: TRBV5-1; CDR3 protein: ASSQLSGAQETQY
D gene: TRBD1; clone size: once; V gene: TRBV20-1; CDR3 protein: SVRQGYEQY
D gene: NA; clone size: NA; V gene: TRBV18; CDR3 protein: ASSPQGRHEKLF
D gene: NA; clone size: NA; V gene: TRBV29-1; CDR3 protein: SAGQGNSGGDTQY
D gene: TRBD1; clone size: NA; V gene: TRBV18; CDR3 protein: ASSPETGSGYT
D gene: NA; clone size: NA; V gene: TRBV15; CDR3 protein: ATSREKGGEQF
D gene: TRBD1; clone size: NA; V gene: TRBV6-2/TRBV6-3; CDR3 protein: ASSYRQGALNTEAF
D gene: TRBD1; clone size: few; V gene: TRBV7-9; CDR3 protein: ASSLATGKNYGYT
D gene: NA; clone size: NA; V gene: TRBV19; CDR3 protein: ASSAGTYSPLH
D gene: TRBD1; clone size: once; V gene: TRBV7-8; CDR3 protein: ASSERRDRKNIQY
D gene: TRBD1; clone size: NA; V gene: TRBV7-3; CDR3 protein: ASSPGQGLNTEAF
D gene: TRBD1; clone size: few; V gene: TRBV7-2; CDR3 protein: ASSLKAGGIGITEAF
D gene: NA; clone size: NA; V gene: TRBV20-1; CDR3 protein: SASRGNTGELF
D gene: TRBD2; clone size: NA; V gene: TRBV7-2; CDR3 protein: ASSLNSREASEQY
D gene: NA; clone size: NA; V gene: TRBV7-3; CDR3 protein: ASSPSSGGNEKLF
D gene: NA; clone size: NA; V gene: TRBV19; CDR3 protein: ASSMASGAIETQY
D gene: TRBD1; clone size: NA; V gene: TRBV9; CDR3 protein: ASSPRQGDTGELF
D gene: NA; clone size: NA; V gene: TRBV11-2; CDR3 protein: ASRIPAGLLNTEAF
D gene: NA; clone size: NA; V gene: TRBV7-2; CDR3 protein: ASSTTGNSPLH
D gene: TRBD2; clone size: NA; V gene: TRBV7-9; CDR3 protein: ASGRLAGGPYPF
D gene: TRBD2; clone size: NA; V gene: TRBV20-1; CDR3 protein: SASRTSGVNEQF
D gene: NA; clone size: NA; V gene: TRBV3-1/TRBV3-2; CDR3 protein: ASSPQGHEQY
D gene: NA; clone size: NA; V gene: TRBV5-4; CDR3 protein: ASSQGTPGNTIY
D gene: TRBD1; clone size: NA; V gene: TRBV7-2; CDR3 protein: ASRQTGTANTEAF
D gene: TRBD1; clone size: NA; V gene: TRBV18; CDR3 protein: ASSPGQGNYGYT
D gene: NA; clone size: NA; V gene: TRBV6-2/TRBV6-3; CDR3 protein: ASSQTYEQY
D gene: TRBD1; clone size: NA; V gene: TRBV6-1; CDR3 protein: ASSGWGQGFFYEQY
D gene: NA; clone size: NA; V gene: TRBV28; CDR3 protein: ASSPTAYGYT
D gene: NA; clone size: NA; V gene: TRBV5-1; CDR3 protein: ASSLAQETDTQY
D gene: TRBD1; clone size: NA; V gene: TRBV3-1/TRBV3-2; CDR3 protein: ASSQTEPQGASGYT
D gene: TRBD1; clone size: NA; V gene: TRBV28; CDR3 protein: ASSSGGTLQPQH
D gene: NA; clone size: NA; V gene: TRBV6-6; CDR3 protein: ASSSGGEDNEQF
D gene: NA; clone size: once; V gene: TRBV3-1/TRBV3-2; CDR3 protein: ASSHRQSMNTEAF
D gene: TRBD1; clone size: NA; V gene: TRBV5-1; CDR3 protein: ASSEENRGQPQH
D gene: NA; clone size: NA; V gene: TRBV28; CDR3 protein: ASSSTREAGYNSPLH
D gene: TRBD1; clone size: NA; V gene: TRBV7-2; CDR3 protein: ASSLNLQGGPEAF
D gene: NA; clone size: NA; V gene: TRBV4-1; CDR3 protein: ASSQEIRGNQPQH
D gene: NA; clone size: NA; V gene: TRBV28; CDR3 protein: ASSWGGSGNTIY
D gene: NA; clone size: NA; V gene: TRBV10-3; CDR3 protein: AIYTASGRANYGYT
D gene: NA; clone size: NA; V gene: TRBV19; CDR3 protein: ASSIEGPPGEKLF
D gene: NA; clone size: NA; V gene: TRBV20-1; CDR3 protein: SAPGQETQY